This T cell receptor beta chain came from a study of T cells after yellow fever vaccination. Study-wide background: For low cell numbers, libraries were made with SMART-Seq v4 Ultra Low Input.

Points from the study as a whole: The study re-detected most primary-vaccination clones after the booster (around 96% CD4, 85% to 90% CD8). A weaker secondary response peaked on day 5, the primary on day 15. Bulk-population clonotypes that are abundant could appear as contaminants in FACS-sorted repertoires.

The CDR3 contains 14 residues. Germline V gene sequence: CDR1 LGHDT, CDR2 YNNKEL (reference sequence). Trimming shortened V by 2 bases and J by 2 bases, and 8 bases separated the two germline ends. TCRdb passed the 5' RACE reads through MiXCR, listing each CDR3 protein once. The table shows approximately 300,000 distinct CDR3 sequences, with about 10% occurring only once. With regard to this clonotype: The antigen is not known.

The input for sequencing was CD4+ T cells sorted from PBMCs, taken 45 days after the yellow fever booster vaccination. The TCR was taken from a young man who received the YFV17D yellow fever vaccine. V is TRBV3-1 and J is TRBJ2-3, with D hard to call. In DNA form, the CDR3 reads TGTGCCAGCAGCCAACCGAGATTCACAGATACGCAGTATTTT. It codes for CASSQPRFTDTQYF.